This passage covers 30 T cell receptor beta chains from one sample sequenced in a study of T cells in Graves' hyperthyroidism and ophthalmopathy. Researchers took RNA transcripts and amplified the TCR beta CDR3 regions from them. Initially, a first-round RT-PCR of the TCR CDR3 employed the HTBI primer set. From the multiplex PCR reads, TCRdb called clonotypes with MiXCR, one entry per CDR3 protein. Of hundreds of thousands of distinct CDR3 sequences in the sample, about 15% were seen once. Material: blood. Receptor source: a woman aged 40 to 50 with Graves' ophthalmopathy.

The chain links TRBV28 to TRBJ2-7, with a possible D match to TRBD2 (6 bases). This CDR3 region has 17 residues. Germline V lookup: CDR1 MDHEN, CDR2 SYDVKM. Trimming took off 1 base at V and 1 base at J, with 17 bases between the two ends. In nucleotides, the CDR3 is TGTGCCAGCAGTTTATCCTACGGGACGGGGGAGTCCTACGAGCAGTACTTC. The encoded protein is CASSLSYGTGESYEQYF.

The chain combines TRBV4-2 with TRBJ2-2; 9 bases agree with TRBD2. From germline, CDR1 is LGHNA and CDR2 YNFKEQ. The CDR3 contains 18 residues. J gave up 6 bases and V 0 bases, and 11 bases lay outside the gene matches. CDR3 sequence (DNA): TGTGCCAGCAGCCAAGAGGACGGGGGGACTAGCAAATCCGGGGAGCTGTTTTTT. Translated, it gives CASSQEDGGTSKSGELFF.

This clonotype was picked up many times. J is TRBJ2-7 and V is TRBV28, with D possibly being TRBD1 or TRBD2 (6 bases each). Germline-derived CDR1 and CDR2 are MDHEN and SYDVKM. Trimming removed 3 bases from V and 2 bases from J, with 11 bases in between. The CDR3 extends over 14 amino acids. Written as DNA, the CDR3 is TGTGCCAGCAGTTTCCGAGGGGGGACCTACGAGCAGTACTTC. As protein: CASSFRGGTYEQYF.

This clonotype was observed at least ten times. The J gene is TRBJ2-7, the V gene TRBV12-3 or TRBV12-4; D not certain. V was cut by 5 bases and J by 0 bases, with 11 bases left in between. The CDR3 is 14 amino acids. The CDR3: CASSTLLYSYEQYF. The CDR3 DNA follows: TGTGCCAGCAGTACCCTACTATACTCCTACGAGCAGTACTTC.

V usage is TRBV15 and J usage is TRBJ2-7, with unresolved D. There are 13 residues in the CDR3. Germline V gene sequence: CDR1 LNHNV, CDR2 YYDKDF (reference sequence). V was pared by 0 bases and J by 3 bases, with 6 bases between. CDR3 region: CATSRDGFYEQYF. CDR3 nucleotides: TGTGCCACCAGCAGAGACGGTTTCTACGAGCAGTACTTC.

This clonotype was seen ten or more times. The V gene is TRBV6-2 or TRBV6-3, the J gene TRBJ1-1; D is unresolved. The CDR3 totals 13 residues. V was clipped by 2 bases and J by 5 bases, with 9 bases between them. The germline V gene has CDR1 MNHEY and CDR2 SVGEGT. CDR3 nucleotides: TGTGCCAGCAGTTACACGGCAGCTACTGAAGCTTTCTTT. Its protein product is CASSYTAATEAFF.

This clonotype has a handful of counts. V is TRBV19 and J is TRBJ1-1; no reliable D call. Germline CDR1 LNHDA, CDR2 SQIVND (reference sequence). There are 13 residues in the CDR3. Trimming cost V 4 bases and J 1 base, with 7 bases left between them. CDR3 nucleotide sequence: TGTGCCAGTAGTACCCAAAGGAACACTGAAGCTTTCTTT. The encoded protein is CASSTQRNTEAFF.

The rearrangement links TRBV19 to TRBJ1-5, with D possibly TRBD1 on 5 matching bases. Deletions cut 10 bases from V and 6 bases from J, with 16 bases between. The V gene's germline CDR1 is LNHDA and CDR2 SQIVND (reference sequence). The CDR3 runs to 13 residues. CDR3 amino acids: CATNQGLGQPQHF. The CDR3 coding sequence is TGTGCCACGAACCAGGGTTTGGGTCAGCCCCAGCATTTT.

This clonotype was detected once. The chain couples TRBV4-2 to TRBJ2-2, with 9 nucleotides matching TRBD2. The V and J ends lost 4 bases and 6 bases, in that order; junction bases with no gene match: 9. Germline V gene data show CDR1 as LGHNA and CDR2 as YNFKEQ. The CDR3 is 16 amino acids. In DNA form, the CDR3 reads TGTGCCAGCAGCCGCTTGGCGGGGGGGCCGTCCGGGGAGCTGTTTTTT. Translating it yields CASSRLAGGPSGELFF.

This clonotype was detected many times. V and J are TRBV2 and TRBJ2-2; 10 nucleotides match TRBD2. Germline V gene data show CDR1 as SNHLY and CDR2 as FYNNEI. J lost 4 bases, V lost 6 bases, and 2 bases had no gene match. This CDR3 is built from 14 residues. CDR3 in amino acids: CASRLAGSTGELFF. In nucleotides, the CDR3 is TGTGCCAGCAGACTAGCGGGAAGCACCGGGGAGCTGTTTTTT.

This clonotype has at least ten counts. The chain employs TRBV12-3 or TRBV12-4 and TRBJ2-5, with D maybe TRBD2 (6 bases). The CDR3 is 12 residues long. Trimming took off 6 bases at V and 10 bases at J, with 15 bases between the two ends. In DNA, the CDR3 is TGTGCCAGCAGCCCGACCCCGGGGGACCAGTACTTC. Translation: CASSPTPGDQYF.

Ten or more counts support this clonotype. The rearrangement joins TRBV6-2 or TRBV6-3 to TRBJ2-7, with TRBD2 matching over 15 bases. After removal of 3 bases from V and 3 bases from J, the junction contained 12 bases not matched to a gene. Per the germline V gene, CDR1 is MNHEY and CDR2 is SVGEGT. The CDR3 is 19 residues long. The CDR3 coding sequence is TGTGCCAGCAGTTATCCGGGACTAGCGGGAGGCCCATCCATCTACGAGCAGTACTTC. This gives the protein CASSYPGLAGGPSIYEQYF.

This clonotype was counted at least ten times. The chain is built from TRBV5-1 and TRBJ2-7; D possibly corresponds to TRBD2 (5 bases). Germline assignment: CDR1 SGHRS and CDR2 YFSETQ. The ends were cut back, 5 bases at V and 0 bases at J, with 12 bases in the middle. This CDR3 has 14 amino acids. In nucleotides, the CDR3 is TGCGCCAGCAGACAGCCCGGAGGCTCCTACGAGCAGTACTTC. Translated, it gives CASRQPGGSYEQYF. The complete variable domain, with remaining parts taken from reference TRBV5-1 and TRBJ2-7, reads KAGVTQTPRYLIKTRGQQVTLSCSPISGHRSVSWYQQTPGQGLQFLFEYFSETQRNKGNFPGRFSGRQFSNSRSEMNVSTLELGDSALYLCASRQPGGSYEQYFGPGTRLTVT.

This clonotype was counted ten times or more. This chain links TRBV30 with TRBJ2-7; D remains unclear. The CDR3 spans 14 residues. Germline CDR1 GTSNPN, CDR2 SVGIG (reference sequence). V lost 2 bases to trimming and J lost 0 bases, with 11 bases between them. The CDR3 DNA reads as TGTGCCTGGAGTAAGGACGCCAGCTCCTACGAGCAGTACTTC. Protein: CAWSKDASSYEQYF.

This clonotype was seen many times. The chain combines TRBV7-8 with TRBJ2-5; D is possibly TRBD2 (5 bases). Germline loops: CDR1 SGHVS, CDR2 FQNEAQ. This CDR3 has 15 amino acids. V was pared by 5 bases and J by 7 bases, with 20 bases between. CDR3 sequence (DNA): TGTGCCAGCAGCCCCGGTGCCACGGGGTCGGGGACCCAGTACTTC. Translation: CASSPGATGSGTQYF.

In DNA form, the CDR3 reads TGTGCCATCAGTGATCGACAGGGTTCGAGCACTGAAGCTTTCTTT. Its translation is CAISDRQGSSTEAFF. The chain is built from TRBV10-3 and TRBJ1-1; 7 nucleotides align to TRBD1. V trimming: 3 bases; J trimming: 4 bases; junction bases outside the gene matches: 8. Germline CDR1 is ENHRY and CDR2 is SYGVKD. This CDR3 is 15 amino acids long.

The chain recombines TRBV7-2 with TRBJ2-7; weak D call: TRBD2 (5 bases). Trimming took off 1 base at V and 1 base at J, with 14 bases between the two ends. CDR3 length equals 16 residues. The germline V gene has CDR1 SGHTA and CDR2 FQGNSA. CDR3 in DNA: TGTGCCAGCAGCTTAGGATGGAACGGGGTGTCCTACGAGCAGTACTTC. It codes for CASSLGWNGVSYEQYF.

This clonotype was seen repeatedly, ten times or more. This rearrangement joins TRBV28 to TRBJ1-1; D ambiguous. The CDR3 totals 12 residues. The ends were cut back, 5 bases at V and 3 bases at J, with 7 bases in the middle. The germline V gene encodes CDR1 MDHEN and CDR2 SYDVKM. CDR3 sequence (DNA): TGTGCCAGCAGTCGGACTGACACTGAAGCTTTCTTT. Amino acids: CASSRTDTEAFF.

This clonotype was counted many times. The chain links TRBV28 to TRBJ2-7, with 8 bases lining up with TRBD2. The germline V gene encodes CDR1 MDHEN and CDR2 SYDVKM. V gave up 4 bases and J gave up 3 bases; unmatched junction bases: 5. The length of the CDR3 is 14 residues. In DNA, the CDR3 is TGTGCCAGCAGTTCCTTAGCGGGGAACTACGAGCAGTACTTC. It specifies CASSSLAGNYEQYF.

This clonotype was observed at least ten times. The V call is TRBV5-1, the J call TRBJ1-1, with 7 bases fitting TRBD1. V was clipped by 2 bases and J by 4 bases; unmatched bases: 8. The CDR3 totals 15 residues. Germline lookup yields CDR1 SGHRS and CDR2 YFSETQ. CDR3 bases: TGCGCCAGCAGCTTACAGGGGCCCTCGAGCACTGAAGCTTTCTTT. It codes for CASSLQGPSSTEAFF.

This clonotype came up many times. The chain employs TRBV28 and TRBJ1-5, with D uncertain. Germline V gene sequence: CDR1 MDHEN, CDR2 SYDVKM. V was pared by 8 bases and J by 6 bases, with 20 bases between. CDR3 length equals 15 residues. The CDR3 reads CASGSPSGEGQPQHF. The CDR3 bases are TGTGCCAGCGGCTCACCATCCGGTGAGGGTCAGCCCCAGCATTTT.

The CDR3 DNA reads as TGTGCCAGCAGTTTGCGGACAGGGCGGAGCACTGAAGCTTTCTTT. Its protein is CASSLRTGRSTEAFF. V and J are TRBV28 and TRBJ1-1, with 8 nucleotides matching TRBD1. V shed 3 bases, J shed 4 bases, and the junction held 7 bases outside the gene matches. CDR1 MDHEN and CDR2 SYDVKM come from the germline V gene. This CDR3 is built from 15 residues.

The gene calls are TRBV20-1 and TRBJ2-5, with a tentative D call TRBD2 (7 bases). The CDR3 runs 15 residues. The V and J ends lost 0 bases and 4 bases respectively, with 15 bases between them. Germline V gene data show CDR1 as DFQATT and CDR2 as SNEGSKA (reference sequence). The CDR3 spells CSARESRGAGETQYF. The CDR3 DNA is TGCAGTGCTAGAGAATCTCGGGGGGCCGGAGAGACCCAGTACTTC.

There are many counts of this clonotype. This chain joins TRBV11-1 and TRBJ2-7; D might be TRBD1 or TRBD2, each matching 5 bases. V was cut by 4 bases and J by 0 bases, with 19 bases left in between. Germline values: CDR1 SGHAT, CDR2 FQDESV (reference sequence). This CDR3 has 17 residues. This chain's CDR3 is CASSSSRVGDHSYEQYF. The CDR3 nucleotides are TGTGCCAGCAGCTCCAGCAGGGTGGGGGACCACTCCTACGAGCAGTACTTC.

This rearrangement joins TRBV28 to TRBJ1-5; D might be TRBD1 (5 bases). The CDR3 is 14 residues long. Germline CDR1 reads MDHEN; CDR2 reads SYDVKM. V was shortened by 7 bases and J by 3 bases, with 13 bases between the two germline ends. The CDR3 coding sequence is TGTGCCAGCACCCCGGGGGGGTTCAATCAGCCCCAGCATTTT. It specifies CASTPGGFNQPQHF.

This clonotype was found a few times. This rearrangement joins TRBV29-1 to TRBJ2-7; D is unresolved. Trimming left V 7 bases short and J 3 bases short, with 16 bases between. Per germline, CDR1 SQVTM and CDR2 ANQGSEA. The CDR3 is 13 residues long. CDR3 sequence (DNA): TGCAGCGCCAGAATACCCAACAGCTACGAGCAGTACTTC. Translating it yields CSARIPNSYEQYF.

This clonotype was observed at least ten times. One end of the junction does not line up with germline, which may come from a read error. The chain is built from TRBV28 and TRBJ2-7; D is tentatively TRBD1 or TRBD2 (7 bases each). CDR3 length: 14 amino acids. Germline V CDR1 and CDR2: MDHEN, SYDVKM. CDR3 sequence: CVSGAGTATYEQYF. The DNA for the CDR3 is TGTGTCAGCGGGGCCGGGACAGCAACCTACGAGCAGTACTTC.

This clonotype was seen a few times. The chain recombines TRBV7-9 with TRBJ2-7; no reliable D call. This CDR3 spans 11 amino acids. Trimming removed 9 bases at V and 2 bases at J, with 8 bases between. CDR1 and CDR2 (germline): SEHNR, FQNEAQ (reference sequence). The CDR3: CARTAPYEQYF. CDR3 coding DNA: TGTGCCAGGACTGCCCCCTACGAGCAGTACTTC.

This clonotype was recorded many times. V and J are TRBV9 and TRBJ2-7; no clear D. Germline assignment: CDR1 SGDLS and CDR2 YYNGEE. V was clipped by 1 base and J by 3 bases, with 11 bases between them. This CDR3 comprises 14 residues. The CDR3 nucleotides read TGTGCCAGCAGCGTAAGCCCCACGGGCTACGAGCAGTACTTC. It yields the protein CASSVSPTGYEQYF.

This clonotype came up many times. The rearrangement joins TRBV29-1 to TRBJ2-7; TRBD2 matches at 8 bases. Germline CDR1 SQVTM, CDR2 ANQGSEA. This CDR3 spans 14 amino acids. V lost 4 bases and J lost 5; bases outside the gene matches: 10. The CDR3 reads CSVGPSGGDDEQYF. CDR3 DNA sequence: TGCAGCGTTGGCCCCTCCGGGGGGGATGACGAGCAGTACTTC.